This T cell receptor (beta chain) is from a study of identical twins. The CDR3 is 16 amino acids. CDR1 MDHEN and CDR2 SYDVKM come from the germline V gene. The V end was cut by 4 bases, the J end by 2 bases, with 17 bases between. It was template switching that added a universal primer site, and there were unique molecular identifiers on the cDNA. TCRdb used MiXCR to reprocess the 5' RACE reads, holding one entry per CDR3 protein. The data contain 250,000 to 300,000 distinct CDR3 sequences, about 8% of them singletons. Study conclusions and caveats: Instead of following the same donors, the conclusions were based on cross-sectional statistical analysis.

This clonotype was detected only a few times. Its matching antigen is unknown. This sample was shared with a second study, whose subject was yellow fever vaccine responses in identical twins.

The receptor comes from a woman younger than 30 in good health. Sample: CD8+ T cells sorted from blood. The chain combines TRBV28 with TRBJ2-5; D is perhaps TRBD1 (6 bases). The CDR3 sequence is CASSSLIGQIQETQYF. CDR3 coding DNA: TGTGCCAGCAGTTCACTTATAGGACAGATACAAGAGACCCAGTACTTC.